What follows are 25 T cell receptor beta chains derived from one specimen sequenced in a study of HIV-infected patients and healthy controls. In TCRdb, the 5' RACE reads were re-called with MiXCR into one record per CDR3 protein. The sample lists 55,000 to 70,000 distinct CDR3 sequences, 15% to 20% seen once, with about 1.5% in the top ten. The sample consisted of CD4+ T cells from blood. The origin of the receptors is a human donor in good health.

This chain connects TRBV27 to TRBJ1-6; the D is unclear. Germline V gene sequence: CDR1 MNHEY, CDR2 SMNVEV (reference sequence). This CDR3 has 14 residues. V was trimmed by 2 bases and J by 5 bases, leaving 7 bases between them. CDR3 sequence (DNA): TGTGCCAGCAGTTTAGATCTTCATAATTCACCCCTCCACTTT. Translated, it gives CASSLDLHNSPLHF.

The chain recombines TRBV5-1 with TRBJ2-7, with D perhaps matching TRBD1 (5 bases). V was cut by 4 bases and J by 0 bases, with 20 bases left in between. Germline V gene data show CDR1 as SGHRS and CDR2 as YFSETQ. This CDR3 region has 17 residues. This CDR3 is CASSGYDSYYTSYEQYF. The CDR3 DNA reads as TGCGCCAGCAGCGGTTACGACAGCTACTATACCTCCTACGAGCAGTACTTC.

This chain joins TRBV18 and TRBJ1-3; 12 nucleotides agree with TRBD1. Germline loops: CDR1 KGHSH, CDR2 LQKENI. The CDR3 is made up of 16 amino acids. The J segment lost 2 bases and the V segment lost 3 bases, leaving 2 bases of the junction unmatched. CDR3 nucleotide sequence: TGTGCCAGCTCACCGGGACAGGGGGCGGCTGGAAACACCATATATTTT. Amino acid sequence: CASSPGQGAAGNTIYF.

The rearrangement uses TRBV12-3 or TRBV12-4 and TRBJ2-3, with 10 bases that match TRBD2. With 3 bases clipped from V and 2 bases from J, the junction kept 5 bases outside the gene matches. This CDR3 has 16 residues. This CDR3 is CASSLLAGGYTDTQYF. In DNA, the CDR3 is TGTGCCAGCAGTTTGTTAGCGGGAGGATACACAGATACGCAGTATTTT.

The chain is built from TRBV20-1 and TRBJ1-1, with TRBD1 matching over 8 bases. Germline V gives CDR1 DFQATT, CDR2 SNEGSKA (reference sequence). Germline trimming cut 5 bases from V and 3 bases from J; bases unmatched to any gene: 5. The CDR3 has 13 amino acids. DNA of the CDR3: TGCAGTGCTCAAACAGGGGGGTACACTGAAGCTTTCTTT. Protein sequence: CSAQTGGYTEAFF.

This clonotype appeared many times. Here the CDR3 reads CASSYDRVGGNEKLFF. CDR3 nucleotide sequence: TGTGCCAGCAGCTATGACAGGGTCGGCGGTAATGAAAAACTGTTTTTT. The V gene is TRBV7-2, the J gene TRBJ1-4; 7 positions agree with TRBD1. V lost 4 bases, J lost 4 bases, and 9 bases stayed unmatched. From germline, CDR1 is SGHTA and CDR2 FQGNSA. The CDR3 has 16 residues.

Many counts were recorded for this clonotype. The gene calls are TRBV7-6 and TRBJ2-1; D is possibly TRBD1 (5 bases). The germline V gene encodes CDR1 SGHVS and CDR2 FNYEAQ. The CDR3 extends over 13 amino acids. Trimming stripped 2 bases from V and 8 bases from J, with 10 bases between. The CDR3 bases are TGTGCCAGCAGCTTACAACAGGACGATGAGCAGTTCTTC. Its translation: CASSLQQDDEQFF.

This clonotype came up once. This chain connects TRBV7-2 to TRBJ2-2; D is perhaps TRBD2 (5 bases). Germline V gene sequence: CDR1 SGHTA, CDR2 FQGNSA. The V gene lost 2 bases and the J gene lost 1 base, with 8 bases spanning the gap. This CDR3 has 15 amino acids. This CDR3 reads CASSLQAGNTGELFF. The CDR3 DNA sequence: TGTGCCAGCAGCTTACAGGCGGGGAACACCGGGGAGCTGTTTTTT.

The chain links TRBV20-1 to TRBJ2-5, with 7 bases aligning to TRBD1. The CDR3 totals 16 residues. Germline loops: CDR1 DFQATT, CDR2 SNEGSKA (reference sequence). V dropped 0 bases and J dropped 3; count of bases not matched to a gene: 10. The CDR3 nucleotides are TGCAGTGCTAGAGACGCCCGGGGACAGTCTAAAGAGACCCAGTACTTC. This encodes CSARDARGQSKETQYF.

This clonotype was counted many times. The chain recombines TRBV6-1 with TRBJ1-4, with D unclear. The CDR3 contains 10 residues. Germline assignment: CDR1 MNHNS and CDR2 SASEGT. Trimming stripped 11 bases from V and 10 bases from J, with 11 bases between. CDR3 sequence reads: CAGPKGKLFF. The CDR3 DNA sequence: TGTGCCGGACCCAAGGGAAAACTGTTTTTT.

This clonotype was seen many times. The rearrangement links TRBV10-3 to TRBJ2-3; 12 bases line up with TRBD2. Germline V gene lookup returns CDR1 ENHRY and CDR2 SYGVKD. The CDR3 extends over 15 amino acids. V dropped 7 bases and J dropped 4; count of bases not matched to a gene: 6. The CDR3 protein is CAIKNLAGGPDTQYF. The CDR3, as DNA: TGTGCCATCAAGAATCTAGCGGGAGGGCCAGATACGCAGTATTTT.

This rearrangement joins TRBV29-1 to TRBJ2-1, with 9 bases aligning to TRBD2. This CDR3 region has 14 residues. Germline CDR1 and CDR2: SQVTM and ANQGSEA. J lost 5 bases, V lost 4 bases, and 6 bases had no gene match. The CDR3 loop is CSVGSGSIHNEQFF. The CDR3 DNA reads as TGCAGCGTTGGTAGCGGGAGTATCCACAATGAGCAGTTCTTC.

This clonotype was counted many times. The chain has TRBV20-1 and TRBJ2-7, with 10 bases lining up with TRBD1. The V and J ends lost 4 bases and 7 bases, in that order; junction bases with no gene match: 7. The V gene's germline CDR1 is DFQATT and CDR2 SNEGSKA (reference sequence). This CDR3 comprises 13 residues. CDR3 sequence (DNA): TGCAGTGCTATCCGGGACAGGGGCGGGGAGCAGTACTTC. Its protein is CSAIRDRGGEQYF.

This clonotype was seen at least ten times. This chain links TRBV20-1 with TRBJ1-1; the match to TRBD1 covers 7 bases. Germline CDR1 and CDR2: DFQATT and SNEGSKA (reference sequence). This CDR3 is 13 amino acids long. The ends lost 6 bases at V and 0 bases at J; junction bases unmatched: 4. The CDR3 nucleotides are TGCAGTGCCCCGGGACAGTTGAACACTGAAGCTTTCTTT. Encoded protein: CSAPGQLNTEAFF.

This clonotype was observed many times. J is TRBJ2-5 and V is TRBV12-3 or TRBV12-4; 9 bases line up with TRBD1. Trimming removed 11 bases from V and 7 bases from J; junction bases left unmatched: 11. CDR3 length: 13 amino acids. The chain's CDR3 is CAATRTGDGTQYF. CDR3 in DNA: TGTGCCGCCACGCGGACAGGGGATGGGACCCAGTACTTC.

The rearrangement joins TRBV14 to TRBJ2-7; a weak D match, TRBD1 (6 bases). Trimming took 4 bases from V and 6 from J, leaving 16 bases between them. The CDR3 consists of 14 residues. Germline CDR1 reads SGHDN; CDR2 reads FVKESK. The CDR3 loop reads CASSLRGSAGEQYF. CDR3 coding DNA: TGTGCCAGCAGCCTAAGGGGGTCGGCAGGCGAGCAGTACTTC.

The CDR3 sequence: CASIAVSSGANVLTF. The DNA of the CDR3 is TGTGCCAGTATAGCGGTTTCCTCTGGGGCCAACGTCCTGACTTTC. This chain joins TRBV19 and TRBJ2-6; perhaps TRBD2 as D (6 bases). In germline, CDR1 is LNHDA, CDR2 SQIVND (reference sequence). The CDR3 consists of 15 residues. Trimming cost V 7 bases and J 0 bases, with 10 bases left between them.

The genes are TRBV6-5 and TRBJ2-7, with 10 positions matching TRBD2. Germline assignment: CDR1 MNHEY and CDR2 SVGAGI. CDR3 length: 13 residues. The V gene end was trimmed by 7 bases and the J gene end by 6 bases; junction bases not matched to a gene: 6. In DNA form, the CDR3 reads TGTGCCAGCACGGGGGCTAGCGGGAGCGAGCAGTACTTC. Amino acid sequence: CASTGASGSEQYF.

The chain recombines TRBV7-9 with TRBJ2-3; 7 nucleotides line up with TRBD2. V dropped 7 bases and J dropped 2; count of bases not matched to a gene: 9. Germline V gene lookup returns CDR1 SEHNR and CDR2 FQNEAQ (reference sequence). The CDR3 has 15 residues. CDR3 coding DNA: TGTGCCAGCACCCCCGTGGGAGGGAACACAGATACGCAGTATTTT. Translated: CASTPVGGNTDTQYF.

This clonotype appeared a few times. The V and J genes are TRBV7-2 and TRBJ2-3; D unresolved. Germline V CDR1 and CDR2: SGHTA, FQGNSA. The CDR3 length is 14 residues. The V and J ends lost 0 bases and 9 bases respectively, with 13 bases between them. The CDR3 DNA follows: TGTGCCAGCAGCTTAGCGGTTCTAAGGACCACGCAGTATTTT. The encoded protein is CASSLAVLRTTQYF.

This clonotype was observed at least ten times. The CDR3 DNA follows: TGCGCCAGCAGCTTGTACAGCCTGAACACTGAAGCTTTCTTT. It specifies CASSLYSLNTEAFF. J is TRBJ1-1 and V is TRBV5-1, with D uncertain. This CDR3 comprises 14 residues. CDR1 and CDR2 from the germline V gene are SGHRS and YFSETQ. Trimming removed 1 base at V and 0 bases at J, with 7 bases between.

V gene TRBV12-3 or TRBV12-4 combines with J gene TRBJ2-2, with 7 bases fitting TRBD1. Losses at the gene ends were 6 bases for V and 0 bases for J; bases not matched to a gene: 7. CDR3 length equals 16 residues. For the CDR3, the DNA is TGTGCCAGCAGCTCCCCCGGGACAGCGAACACCGGGGAGCTGTTTTTT. This gives the protein CASSSPGTANTGELFF.

In its sample, this clonotype was seen a few times. This chain connects TRBV15 to TRBJ1-2; D not resolved. The CDR3 covers 15 residues. The V and J ends lost 3 bases and 2 bases respectively, with 13 bases between them. Germline CDR1 and CDR2: LNHNV and YYDKDF (reference sequence). This CDR3 is CATSRSPGANYGYTF. The DNA of the CDR3 is TGTGCCACCAGCAGGTCACCGGGCGCCAACTATGGCTACACCTTC.

This clonotype was seen more than once but under ten times. This chain connects TRBV6-1 to TRBJ2-3, with D unresolved. Per the germline V gene, CDR1 is MNHNS and CDR2 is SASEGT. V was shortened by 0 bases and J by 0 bases, with 7 bases between the two germline ends. The CDR3 contains 15 residues. CDR3 amino acids: CASSEAWISTDTQYF. CDR3 bases: TGTGCCAGCAGTGAAGCTTGGATTAGCACAGATACGCAGTATTTT.

V is TRBV6-1 and J is TRBJ1-5, with TRBD1 matching over 8 bases. V trimming: 7 bases; J trimming: 8 bases; junction bases outside the gene matches: 13. This CDR3 contains 15 residues. Germline-derived CDR1 and CDR2 are MNHNS and SASEGT. The CDR3 protein is CASTDVGTGIEPQHF. CDR3 in DNA: TGTGCCAGCACTGATGTGGGGACAGGAATTGAGCCCCAGCATTTT.